A single sample is the source of the 27 T cell receptor beta chains below, sequenced in a study of T cells in Graves' hyperthyroidism and ophthalmopathy. Researchers amplified the TCR beta CDR3 regions from RNA transcripts. The HTBI primer set drove a first-round RT-PCR of the TCR CDR3. TCRdb reanalysed the multiplex PCR reads using MiXCR and keeps one entry per CDR3 protein. The profile shows more than 300,000 distinct CDR3 sequences, around 14% of them singletons. Sequences were obtained from blood. The receptors shown here come from a woman younger than 35 with Graves' hyperthyroidism.

On this clonotype itself: A much larger clone sits a single nucleotide away, making a read error possible. The rearrangement joins TRBV5-1 to TRBJ1-2, with D tentatively TRBD1 (6 bases). This CDR3 is built from 14 residues. Germline V lookup: CDR1 SGHRS, CDR2 YFSETQ. With 4 bases removed from V and 4 bases from J, the gap between germline ends came to 14 bases. CDR3 loop: CASSPGWGPYGYTF. For the CDR3, the DNA is TGCGCCAGCAGCCCGGGGTGGGGGCCCTATGGCTACACCTTC.

The chain employs TRBV28 and TRBJ1-6; 7 positions match TRBD1. Germline CDR1 and CDR2: MDHEN and SYDVKM. The CDR3 runs to 13 residues. The CDR3 here is CAVGTAYNSPLHF. CDR3 in DNA: TGTGCTGTCGGGACAGCTTATAATTCACCCCTCCACTTT.

This clonotype was counted ten times or more. The chain couples TRBV7-3 to TRBJ2-2; D may correspond to TRBD1 or TRBD2 (6 bases each). Germline-derived CDR1 and CDR2 are SGHTA and FQGTGA. This CDR3 region has 16 residues. The germline V and J ends were trimmed by 5 bases and 1 base, with 14 bases remaining between them. The CDR3 loop is CASSHGGQGNTGELFF. The CDR3 DNA sequence: TGTGCCAGCAGCCATGGGGGGCAGGGGAACACCGGGGAGCTGTTTTTT.

The chain links TRBV6-1 to TRBJ2-7; D is perhaps TRBD2 (5 bases). The germline CDR1 and CDR2 sequences are MNHNS and SASEGT. The CDR3 contains 12 residues. V was pared by 8 bases and J by 2 bases, with 10 bases between. The CDR3 DNA reads TGTGCCAGCGAGGGAACCACCTACGAGCAGTACTTC. Its protein product is CASEGTTYEQYF.

This clonotype was picked up many times. This rearrangement joins TRBV9 to TRBJ2-2; D is perhaps TRBD1 (6 bases). This CDR3 has 14 residues. Per germline, CDR1 SGDLS and CDR2 YYNGEE. Deletions cut 2 bases from V and 4 bases from J, with 9 bases between. CDR3 sequence: CASSVDSVTGELFF. CDR3 bases: TGTGCCAGCAGCGTGGACAGTGTCACCGGGGAGCTGTTTTTT.

This clonotype showed up many times. The rearrangement links TRBV19 to TRBJ2-1; no firm D call. The germline V and J ends were trimmed by 9 bases and 4 bases, with 7 bases remaining between them. This CDR3 spans 11 amino acids. Per germline, CDR1 LNHDA and CDR2 SQIVND (reference sequence). CDR3 amino acids: CASSAYNEQFF. DNA of the CDR3: TGTGCCAGCAGTGCTTACAATGAGCAGTTCTTC.

This clonotype has ten or more counts. V usage is TRBV2 and J usage is TRBJ2-1, with 10 bases aligning to TRBD2. Germline V gene data show CDR1 as SNHLY and CDR2 as FYNNEI. This CDR3 has 13 amino acids. Losses at the gene ends were 5 bases for V and 9 bases for J; bases not matched to a gene: 4. CDR3 in amino acids: CASSPGLAREQFF. The CDR3 nucleotides are TGTGCCAGCAGTCCGGGACTAGCGCGTGAGCAGTTCTTC.

A few counts support this clonotype. The chain uses TRBV15 and TRBJ1-2; 8 bases fit TRBD1. The CDR3 runs to 14 residues. CDR1 and CDR2 (germline): LNHNV, YYDKDF (reference sequence). V shed 3 bases, J shed 13 bases, and the junction held 13 bases outside the gene matches. The CDR3 region is CATSSFQGQASLTF. The CDR3, as DNA: TGTGCCACCAGCAGCTTCCAGGGACAGGCCAGTCTCACCTTC. The variable domain in full, completed from reference TRBV15 and TRBJ1-2, reads DAMVIQNPRYQVTQFGKPVTLSCSQTLNHNVMYWYQQKSSQAPKLLFHYYDKDFNNEADTPDNFQSRRPNTSFCFLDIRSPGLGDTAMYLCATSSFQGQASLTFGSGTRLTVV.

At least ten counts were recorded for this clonotype. The chain is built from TRBV7-2 and TRBJ2-3, with TRBD2 matching over 11 bases. CDR3 size: 17 residues. Germline values: CDR1 SGHTA, CDR2 FQGNSA. V dropped 5 bases and J dropped 2; count of bases not matched to a gene: 9. The DNA for the CDR3 is TGTGCCAGCAGCCTACGCGAGGGACTAGCGGTCACAGATACGCAGTATTTT. Its translation is CASSLREGLAVTDTQYF.

The chain is built from TRBV2 and TRBJ2-5, with 7 bases identical to TRBD1. Germline V gives CDR1 SNHLY, CDR2 FYNNEI. The CDR3 extends over 15 amino acids. With V trimmed by 5 bases and J by 5 bases, 11 bases remained unmatched. CDR3 residues: CASSSKTGREETQYF. CDR3 nucleotide sequence: TGTGCCAGCAGTTCGAAGACAGGGCGAGAGGAGACCCAGTACTTC.

The chain couples TRBV25-1 to TRBJ2-6; 7 positions agree with TRBD1. This CDR3 is 16 amino acids long. V shed 4 bases and J 4 bases; nucleotides not matched to a gene: 7. The germline V gene encodes CDR1 MGHDK and CDR2 SYGVNS. The CDR3 here is CASSATGVDGANVLTF. CDR3 nucleotide sequence: TGTGCCAGCAGTGCAACAGGGGTTGACGGGGCCAACGTCCTGACTTTC.

This clonotype was detected ten times or more. The chain recombines TRBV28 with TRBJ2-5, with 8 bases identical to TRBD1. Germline V gene sequence: CDR1 MDHEN, CDR2 SYDVKM. The V segment lost 2 bases and the J segment 5 bases; nucleotides outside the gene matches: 10. CDR3 length: 16 residues. The CDR3 loop is CASSLGTGRTGETQYF. DNA for the CDR3: TGTGCCAGCAGTTTAGGGACAGGCAGGACCGGGGAGACCCAGTACTTC.

The chain carries TRBV20-1 and TRBJ1-5; D possibly corresponds to TRBD1 (5 bases). CDR1 DFQATT and CDR2 SNEGSKA come from the germline V gene (reference sequence). V gave up 5 bases and J gave up 0 bases, with 14 bases separating them. CDR3 length: 15 amino acids. The CDR3: CSAQGGANSNQPQHF. The CDR3, as DNA: TGCAGTGCTCAAGGCGGGGCTAATAGCAATCAGCCCCAGCATTTT.

This clonotype occurred many times. V is TRBV6-1 and J is TRBJ2-7; tentative D call: TRBD1 (5 bases). Germline lookup yields CDR1 MNHNS and CDR2 SASEGT. V lost 6 bases, J lost 0 bases, and 9 bases lay in between. The CDR3 runs to 13 residues. CDR3 DNA: TGTGCCAGCAGAAGACAGAGCTCCTACGAGCAGTACTTC. Amino acid sequence: CASRRQSSYEQYF.

This rearrangement joins TRBV9 to TRBJ1-5; D gene unclear. V lost 0 bases and J lost 4, with 11 bases in between. The CDR3 consists of 15 residues. The germline CDR1 and CDR2 sequences are SGDLS and YYNGEE. CDR3 protein: CASSVDSSINQPQHF. The CDR3 DNA reads as TGTGCCAGCAGCGTAGACAGTTCTATTAATCAGCCCCAGCATTTT.

To note about this clonotype: Possible read error: a much larger clone is one base away. The chain links TRBV27 to TRBJ2-7; tentative D call: TRBD1 (7 bases). Germline-derived CDR1 and CDR2 are MNHEY and SMNVEV (reference sequence). The CDR3 contains 15 residues. CDR3 protein: CASSLQGRGVYGQYF. Written as DNA, the CDR3 is TGTGCCAGCAGTTTACAAGGCAGGGGGGTCTACGGGCAGTACTTC.

This clonotype was observed many times. J is TRBJ2-2 and V is TRBV7-3, with 7 bases that match TRBD1. The CDR3 runs 15 residues. Germline CDR1 and CDR2: SGHTA and FQGTGA. V shed 5 bases, J shed 2 bases, and the junction held 5 bases outside the gene matches. Here the CDR3 reads CASSQTGTNTGELFF. DNA of the CDR3: TGTGCCAGCAGCCAGACAGGGACAAACACCGGGGAGCTGTTTTTT.

This chain uses TRBV20-1 with TRBJ2-1; 8 nucleotides align to TRBD2. CDR1 DFQATT and CDR2 SNEGSKA come from the germline V gene (reference sequence). The CDR3 is made up of 15 amino acids. Trimming removed 3 bases from V and 3 bases from J; junction bases left unmatched: 7. CDR3 loop: CSASSLAVNYNEQFF. The CDR3 region has the DNA TGCAGTGCTAGTTCACTAGCGGTCAACTACAATGAGCAGTTCTTC.

The genes are TRBV20-1 and TRBJ2-7; D is ambiguous. The ends were cut back, 1 base at V and 3 bases at J, with 16 bases in the middle. The CDR3 is made up of 15 amino acids. CDR1 DFQATT and CDR2 SNEGSKA come from the germline V gene (reference sequence). The CDR3 DNA sequence: TGCAGTGCTAGAGCCCCGACTGGGGTTGACTACGAGCAGTACTTC. It specifies CSARAPTGVDYEQYF.

Many counts were recorded for this clonotype. The rearrangement joins TRBV5-1 to TRBJ1-1; D call uncertain. CDR1 SGHRS and CDR2 YFSETQ come from the germline V gene. This CDR3 spans 13 amino acids. V was shortened by 4 bases and J by 2 bases, with 9 bases between the two germline ends. The chain's CDR3 is CASSPGYNTEAFF. The CDR3 coding sequence is TGCGCCAGCAGCCCTGGGTATAACACTGAAGCTTTCTTT.

This clonotype was seen more than once but under ten times. CDR3 coding DNA: TGTGCCAGCAAGACAGGGGCGGGGGATACGCAGTATTTT. Residues: CASKTGAGDTQYF. The V gene is TRBV2, the J gene TRBJ2-3, with TRBD1 matching over 8 bases. The germline V gene has CDR1 SNHLY and CDR2 FYNNEI. The CDR3 extends over 13 amino acids. V gave up 7 bases and J gave up 6 bases; unmatched junction bases: 6.

This clonotype was counted ten times or more. The V gene is TRBV2, the J gene TRBJ1-1, with D perhaps TRBD1 (6 bases). The V gene lost 0 bases and the J gene lost 7 bases, with 12 bases spanning the gap. Germline values: CDR1 SNHLY, CDR2 FYNNEI. The CDR3 is 14 residues long. In DNA, the CDR3 is TGTGCCAGCAGTGAAGCCCGGGGGGCTGGTGAAGCTTTCTTT. The encoded protein is CASSEARGAGEAFF.

In its sample, this clonotype was seen many times. This chain links TRBV6-1 with TRBJ2-5; D perhaps matches TRBD2 (7 bases). This CDR3 has 14 amino acids. V dropped 6 bases and J dropped 7 bases, with 18 bases sitting between them. Germline V CDR1 and CDR2: MNHNS, SASEGT. The CDR3 bases are TGTGCCAGCAGCTCCACGGGGGGCCCTGGGACCCAGTACTTC. Amino acid sequence: CASSSTGGPGTQYF.

This sequence joins TRBV28 and TRBJ2-2; 11 bases agree with TRBD1. The CDR3 totals 17 residues. The V and J ends lost 5 bases and 4 bases, in that order; junction bases with no gene match: 9. Looked up from germline, CDR1 is MDHEN and CDR2 is SYDVKM. The CDR3 DNA is TGTGCCAGCAGTGACGCCGGGACAGGGGGATTCACCGGGGAGCTGTTTTTT. Amino acid sequence: CASSDAGTGGFTGELFF.

This clonotype came up many times. The J gene is TRBJ1-1, the V gene TRBV7-8; 7 bases line up with TRBD1. J lost 7 bases, V lost 5 bases, and 1 base had no gene match. The germline CDR1 and CDR2 sequences are SGHVS and FQNEAQ. The CDR3 sequence is 11 residues long. CDR3: CASSTGVEAFF. The CDR3 DNA is TGTGCCAGCAGCACAGGGGTTGAAGCTTTCTTT.

This clonotype has ten or more counts. The CDR3 DNA reads as TGTGCCAGCAGGGGGACAGGGAACACTGAAGCTTTCTTT. Its protein is CASRGTGNTEAFF. V usage is TRBV28 and J usage is TRBJ1-1; 8 nucleotides match TRBD1. Germline CDR1 and CDR2: MDHEN and SYDVKM. This CDR3 comprises 13 residues. J was trimmed by 1 base and V by 6 bases; bases with no gene match: 1.

This clonotype has ten or more counts. The chain recombines TRBV20-1 with TRBJ2-3, with D possibly matching TRBD2 (5 bases). The V end lost 0 bases, the J end lost 6 bases, and 10 bases lay between the germline ends. There are 13 residues in the CDR3. Germline V gene lookup returns CDR1 DFQATT and CDR2 SNEGSKA (reference sequence). Here the CDR3 reads CSARDSSRDTQYF. CDR3 DNA: TGCAGTGCTAGAGATTCTAGCCGGGATACGCAGTATTTT.